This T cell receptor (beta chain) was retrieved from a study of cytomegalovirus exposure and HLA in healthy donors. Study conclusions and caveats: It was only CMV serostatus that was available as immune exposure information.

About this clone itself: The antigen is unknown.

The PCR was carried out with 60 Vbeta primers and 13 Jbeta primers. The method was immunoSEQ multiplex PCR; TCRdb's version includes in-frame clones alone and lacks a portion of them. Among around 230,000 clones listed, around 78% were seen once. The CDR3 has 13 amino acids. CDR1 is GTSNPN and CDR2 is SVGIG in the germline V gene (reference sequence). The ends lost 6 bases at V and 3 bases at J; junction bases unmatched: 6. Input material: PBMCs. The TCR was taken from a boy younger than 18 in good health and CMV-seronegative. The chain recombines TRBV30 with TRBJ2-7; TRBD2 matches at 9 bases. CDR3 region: CACLTSGRYEQYF. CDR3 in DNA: TGTGCCTGCCTGACTAGCGGCCGCTACGAGCAGTACTTC.